One and the same sample provided the 2 T cell receptor beta chains below, sequenced in a study of T cell clonality in common variable immunodeficiency. Study results and caveats: In common variable immunodeficiency, TCR beta chains reportedly carried fewer deletions and N-nucleotide insertions.

These receptors have no identified antigens. Sequencing used immunoSEQ multiplex PCR; TCRdb keeps in-frame clones, though not all of them. This sample carries about 26,000 clones, none of them present only once. Sample: peripheral blood mononuclear cells. These receptors originate from a human donor with common variable immunodeficiency.

On this clone itself: The read terminates 3 residues ahead of where the CDR3 ends, so the germline J gene completes it. J is TRBJ1-2 and V is TRBV19, with 7 bases fitting TRBD1. Germline values: CDR1 LNHDA, CDR2 SQIVND (reference sequence). The CDR3 extends over 15 amino acids. The V gene end was trimmed by 10 bases and the J gene end by 5 bases; junction bases not matched to a gene: 16. Incomplete CDR3 DNA: TGTGCCACTCTACCCTCCCACAGGGGTCCTTATGGC. It codes for CATLPSHRGPYG. The CDR3 in full is CATLPSHRGPYGYTF.

This clone was counted only a few times. The read ends 3 residues before the CDR3 terminus; that terminus is restored from the germline J gene. This chain joins TRBV19 and TRBJ2-1, with 10 bases that match TRBD2. This CDR3 is built from 16 residues. CDR1 and CDR2 (germline): LNHDA, SQIVND (reference sequence). The junction had 5 bases not matched to a gene; V was cut back by 3 bases and J by 3 bases. Here the CDR3 reads CASSILLAGFYNEQFF. CDR3 DNA (partial): TGTGCCAGTAGTATCCTACTAGCGGGATTCTACAATGAG. The complete variable domain, with remaining parts taken from reference TRBV19 and TRBJ2-1, reads DGGITQSPKYLFRKEGQNVTLSCEQNLNHDAMYWYRQDPGQGLRLIYYSQIVNDFQKGDIAEGYSVSREKKESFPLTVTSAQKNPTAFYLCASSILLAGFYNEQFFGPGTRLTVL.